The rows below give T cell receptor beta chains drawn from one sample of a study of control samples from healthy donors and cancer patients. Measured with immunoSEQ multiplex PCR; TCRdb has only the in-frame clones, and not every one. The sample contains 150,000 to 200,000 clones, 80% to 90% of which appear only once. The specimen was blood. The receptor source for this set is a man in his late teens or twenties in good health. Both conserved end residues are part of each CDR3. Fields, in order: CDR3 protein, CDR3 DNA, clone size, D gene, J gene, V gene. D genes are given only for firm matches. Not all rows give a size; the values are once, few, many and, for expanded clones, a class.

CASSYTGQGADTQYF,TGTGCCAGCAGTTACACCGGTCAGGGCGCAGATACGCAGTATTTT,NA,NA,TRBJ2-3,TRBV6-2/TRBV6-3
CASSFLAGGSGNTIYF,TGTGCCAGCAGTTTCTTAGCAGGGGGCTCTGGAAACACCATATATTTT,NA,TRBD1,TRBJ1-3,TRBV28
CASSQSGGAGEQFF,TGTGCCAGCAGCCAAAGCGGGGGGGCTGGTGAGCAGTTCTTC,NA,TRBD2,TRBJ2-1,TRBV4-2
CASSLQGFELETQYF,TGTGCCAGCAGCTTGCAGGGATTCGAATTAGAGACCCAGTACTTC,NA,NA,TRBJ2-5,TRBV5-6
CASSYPPGTSGGADEQFF,TGTGCCAGCAGTTACCCCCCCGGGACTAGCGGGGGGGCCGATGAGCAGTTCTTC,NA,TRBD2,TRBJ2-1,TRBV6-2/TRBV6-3
CASSQRGYGYTF,TGTGCCAGCAGCCAACGGGGCTATGGCTACACCTTC,NA,NA,TRBJ1-2,TRBV6-5
CASILDRDYQETQYF,TGTGCCAGCATACTGGACAGGGACTACCAAGAGACCCAGTACTTC,NA,TRBD1,TRBJ2-5,TRBV2
CASSMPLRGDGTQYF,TGTGCCAGTAGTATGCCACTCAGGGGGGACGGGACGCAGTATTTT,NA,NA,TRBJ2-3,TRBV19
CASSGGLGFGSEKLFF,TGCGCCAGCAGCGGGGGTTTGGGGTTCGGCTCGGAAAAACTGTTTTTT,NA,NA,TRBJ1-4,TRBV5-1
CASSQERNTYNSPLHF,TGCGCCAGCAGCCAAGAAAGAAACACCTATAATTCACCCCTCCACTTT,NA,NA,TRBJ1-6,TRBV4-3
CASSIQRITDPPDTQYF,TGTGCCAGTAGTATACAACGGATCACTGACCCCCCAGATACGCAGTATTTT,NA,NA,TRBJ2-3,TRBV19
CASSQRTRLSAATYEQYF,TGTGCCAGCAGCCAACGAACCCGCCTTTCAGCAGCTACCTACGAGCAGTACTTC,NA,NA,TRBJ2-7,TRBV3-1/TRBV3-2
CSVRSRAYRYTDTQYF,TGCAGCGTTCGGTCTCGGGCTTACCGCTACACAGATACGCAGTATTTT,NA,NA,TRBJ2-3,TRBV29-1
CASSPRTGTGGYTF,TGTGCCAGCAGCCCACGGACAGGCACGGGAGGCTACACCTTC,NA,TRBD1,TRBJ1-2,TRBV7-2
CASSFRDEQFF,TGTGCCAGCAGCTTCCGGGATGAGCAGTTCTTC,NA,NA,TRBJ2-1,TRBV7-9
CASSLRRDSFF,TGTGCCAGCAGTCTTCGACGGGATTCTTTCTTT,NA,NA,TRBJ1-1,TRBV28
CASSLTGGYGYTF,TGTGCCAGCAGCTTGACAGGGGGCTATGGCTACACCTTC,NA,TRBD1,TRBJ1-2,TRBV12-3/TRBV12-4
CASSSMDRGSYEQYF,TGTGCCAGCAGCTCCATGGACAGGGGATCCTACGAGCAGTACTTC,once,TRBD1,TRBJ2-7,TRBV7-9
CASSQRQGVGEQYF,TGTGCCAGCAGTCAACGACAGGGGGTGGGCGAGCAGTACTTC,NA,TRBD1,TRBJ2-7,TRBV28
CASRPSGGEQYF,TGTGCCAGCAGACCTAGCGGGGGCGAGCAGTACTTC,NA,TRBD2,TRBJ2-7,TRBV6-5
CASGRRGQGSYEQYF,TGTGCCAGCGGCCGGAGGGGACAGGGTTCCTACGAGCAGTACTTC,once,TRBD1,TRBJ2-7,TRBV27
CASSSGTNYGYTF,TGTGCCAGCAGCTCCGGGACCAACTATGGCTACACCTTC,NA,NA,TRBJ1-2,TRBV5-4
CASRGVGTASYEQYF,TGTGCCAGCAGAGGGGTCGGGACAGCCTCCTACGAGCAGTACTTC,NA,TRBD1,TRBJ2-7,TRBV6-5
CAQQRGPNTGELFF,TGTGCCCAGCAGAGAGGGCCGAACACCGGGGAGCTGTTTTTT,once,NA,TRBJ2-2,TRBV2
CASSPAGGLRSNTGELFF,TGTGCCAGCTCACCCGCAGGGGGACTACGGAGTAACACCGGGGAGCTGTTTTTT,NA,NA,TRBJ2-2,TRBV18
CASSIGGLKKETQYF,TGTGCCAGTAGTATAGGGGGGCTGAAGAAGGAGACCCAGTACTTC,NA,NA,TRBJ2-5,TRBV19
CASSPRGGLSYEQYF,TGTGCCAGCAGCCCGCGAGGGGGGCTCTCCTACGAGCAGTACTTC,NA,NA,TRBJ2-7,TRBV9
CASSWIPVSYNSPLHF,TGTGCCAGCAGCTGGATTCCGGTATCCTATAATTCACCCCTCCACTTT,NA,NA,TRBJ1-6,TRBV5-8
CASSDGRGALTDTQYF,TGTGCCAGCAGTGATGGGCGGGGGGCACTCACAGATACGCAGTATTTT,NA,TRBD2,TRBJ2-3,TRBV2
CASSQDPASGANVLTF,TGCGCCAGCAGCCAAGATCCAGCCTCTGGGGCCAACGTCCTGACTTTC,NA,NA,TRBJ2-6,TRBV4-3
CASSYMAFGGPGELFF,TGTGCCAGCAGTTATATGGCATTTGGGGGGCCTGGGGAGCTGTTTTTT,NA,NA,TRBJ2-2,TRBV6-2/TRBV6-3
CASSLWGFTEAFF,TGTGCCAGCAGTTTATGGGGGTTCACTGAAGCTTTCTTT,NA,NA,TRBJ1-1,TRBV27
CASSLRGGGEETQYF,TGCGCCAGCAGCTTGCGGGGCGGGGGGGAAGAGACCCAGTACTTC,NA,TRBD2,TRBJ2-5,TRBV5-1
CASSEYFSATYEQYF,TGTGCCAGCAGTGAATATTTTTCAGCAACCTACGAGCAGTACTTC,NA,NA,TRBJ2-7,TRBV2
CASSVGSSYANTEAFF,TGTGCCAGCAGCGTAGGCTCATCGTACGCGAACACTGAAGCTTTCTTT,NA,NA,TRBJ1-1,TRBV9
CASSKRWGQGAGSNQPQHF,NA,NA,NA,TRBJ1-5,TRBV21-1
CASSATSGAVRKNF,TGTGCCAGCAGCGCCACTAGCGGGGCCGTGCGTAAGAACTTC,NA,TRBD2,TRBJ2-7,TRBV9
CASGGSGANVLTF,TGTGCCAGCGGAGGCTCTGGGGCCAACGTCCTGACTTTC,NA,NA,TRBJ2-6,TRBV9
CASYSPSVWNEQFF,TGTGCCAGTTATTCGCCTAGCGTATGGAATGAGCAGTTCTTC,NA,NA,TRBJ2-1,TRBV28
CASSPYRGSTGELFF,TGTGCCAGCTCACCTTACAGGGGGAGTACCGGGGAGCTGTTTTTT,NA,TRBD1,TRBJ2-2,TRBV18
CASSSSGTRYQETQYF,TGTGCCAGCAGCTCCTCTGGGACCCGGTACCAAGAGACCCAGTACTTC,NA,NA,TRBJ2-5,TRBV7-9